Below are 32 T cell receptor beta chains sequenced from a single sample in a study of T cells in localized non-small cell lung cancer. TCRdb's copy holds only in-frame clones and misses some; the assay was immunoSEQ multiplex PCR. The repertoire has tens of thousands of clones, 90% of them found once; the top ten carry 6.9%. The sequencing used peripheral blood, collected before any cancer treatment. These receptor sequences come from a woman aged 35 to 75 with stage I lung adenocarcinoma.

The V and J genes are TRBV7-2 and TRBJ2-5, with no clear D. CDR3 length: 15 residues. Germline-derived CDR1 and CDR2 are SGHTA and FQGNSA. V lost 2 bases to trimming and J lost 0 bases, with 10 bases between them. The CDR3 here is CASSLRQFNQETQYF. CDR3 bases: TGTGCCAGCAGCTTAAGGCAATTCAACCAAGAGACCCAGTACTTC. Full variable domain (outside the CDR3, taken from reference TRBV7-2 and TRBJ2-5): GAGVSQSPSNKVTEKGKDVELRCDPISGHTALYWYRQSLGQGLEFLIYFQGNSAPDKSGLPSDRFSAERTGGSVSTLTIQRTQQEDSAVYLCASSLRQFNQETQYFGPGTRLLVL.

The CDR3 region is CASKTALNTEAFF. The CDR3 DNA follows: TGTGCCAGCAAAACAGCGTTGAACACTGAAGCTTTCTTT. V and J are TRBV27 and TRBJ1-1; D unresolved. Germline values: CDR1 MNHEY, CDR2 SMNVEV (reference sequence). The CDR3 runs to 13 residues. Trimming left V 7 bases short and J 0 bases short, with 9 bases between.

This clone was counted only a few times. J is TRBJ2-7 and V is TRBV7-9, with 9 bases that match TRBD2. J was trimmed by 2 bases and V by 4 bases; bases with no gene match: 18. The CDR3 is 19 residues long. Per germline, CDR1 SEHNR and CDR2 FQNEAQ (reference sequence). CDR3 protein: CASSYDLGAGGRAPYEQYF. The DNA of the CDR3 is TGTGCCAGCAGCTACGACCTGGGGGCTGGCGGGAGGGCCCCCTACGAGCAGTACTTC.

The J gene is TRBJ2-3, the V gene TRBV18, with 7 bases that match TRBD2. The CDR3 has 16 amino acids. With V trimmed by 3 bases and J by 3 bases, 9 bases remained unmatched. Germline V gene sequence: CDR1 KGHSH, CDR2 LQKENI. In nucleotides, the CDR3 is TGTGCCAGCTCACCTGCTTTTGGTAGCGGGACAGATACGCAGTATTTT. Protein: CASSPAFGSGTDTQYF.

This clone occurred a few times. V is TRBV14 and J is TRBJ2-5; D not certain. Germline V gene lookup returns CDR1 SGHDN and CDR2 FVKESK. The CDR3 sequence is 13 residues long. Trimming shortened V by 0 bases and J by 7 bases, and 9 bases separated the two germline ends. CDR3 residues: CASSQDGPGTQYF. The CDR3 DNA is TGTGCCAGCAGCCAAGACGGGCCGGGGACCCAGTACTTC. Full variable domain (rest looked up from reference TRBV14 and TRBJ2-5): EAGVTQFPSHSVIEKGQTVTLRCDPISGHDNLYWYRRVMGKEIKFLLHFVKESKQDESGMPNNRFLAERTGGTYSTLKVQPAELEDSGVYFCASSQDGPGTQYFGPGTRLLVL.

The chain joins TRBV6-1 to TRBJ2-2, with 11 bases fitting TRBD2. Germline CDR1 and CDR2: MNHNS and SASEGT. This CDR3 is 17 amino acids long. After removal of 4 bases from V and 2 bases from J, the junction contained 6 bases not matched to a gene. In nucleotides, the CDR3 is TGTGCCAGCAGTGGCCCTAGCGGGAGGATTAACACCGGGGAGCTGTTTTTT. Its translation: CASSGPSGRINTGELFF.

V usage is TRBV12-2 and J usage is TRBJ1-5; the D call in the table, TRBD1, was not verified against the DNA. TRBV12-2 is classified as a pseudogene. The CDR3 extends over 17 amino acids. The chain's CDR3 is CASRLPRGPGSNQPQHF. Written as DNA, the CDR3 is TGTGCAAGTCGCTTACCCAGGGGGCCCGGGAGCAATCAGCCCCAGCATTTT.

This chain links TRBV7-2 with TRBJ1-6; D uncertain. The CDR3 consists of 16 residues. V gave up 6 bases and J gave up 0 bases, with 12 bases separating them. CDR1 SGHTA and CDR2 FQGNSA come from the germline V gene. Written as DNA, the CDR3 is TGTGCCAGCAGTTTTCGGGTTAGCTCCTATAATTCACCCCTCCACTTT. As protein: CASSFRVSSYNSPLHF.

This chain connects TRBV5-1 to TRBJ2-3; D gene unclear. V lost 0 bases, J lost 1 base, and 15 bases lay in between. CDR1 is SGHRS, CDR2 YFSETQ, per germline. The CDR3 is made up of 17 amino acids. The CDR3: CASSLGLDPLGTDTQYF. In DNA, the CDR3 is TGCGCCAGCAGCTTGGGCCTCGACCCGCTGGGCACAGATACGCAGTATTTT.

The CDR3 DNA is TGTGCCAGCAGCTTAGGGGCTGGATATGGCTACACCTTC. Its translation: CASSLGAGYGYTF. The chain combines TRBV7-2 with TRBJ1-2; D is uncertain. The ends were cut back, 1 base at V and 5 bases at J, with 8 bases in the middle. CDR3 length: 13 residues. In germline, CDR1 is SGHTA, CDR2 FQGNSA. The full variable domain, in which reference TRBV7-2 and TRBJ1-2 provide the parts outside the CDR3, is GAGVSQSPSNKVTEKGKDVELRCDPISGHTALYWYRQSLGQGLEFLIYFQGNSAPDKSGLPSDRFSAERTGGSVSTLTIQRTQQEDSAVYLCASSLGAGYGYTFGSGTRLTVV.

The chain couples TRBV19 to TRBJ2-1; possible D gene TRBD1, 6 bases. This CDR3 is built from 13 residues. The V end lost 9 bases, the J end lost 7 bases, and 16 bases lay between the germline ends. Germline V gives CDR1 LNHDA, CDR2 SQIVND (reference sequence). The CDR3 region has the DNA TGTGCCAGCTGCAGGGGAAGGGGGAATGAGCAGTTCTTC. As protein: CASCRGRGNEQFF. Based on the CDR3 plus reference TRBV19 and TRBJ2-1, the full variable domain is DGGITQSPKYLFRKEGQNVTLSCEQNLNHDAMYWYRQDPGQGLRLIYYSQIVNDFQKGDIAEGYSVSREKKESFPLTVTSAQKNPTAFYLCASCRGRGNEQFFGPGTRLTVL.

The chain carries TRBV5-1 and TRBJ2-3; the match to TRBD1 covers 7 bases. Trimming cost V 6 bases and J 2 bases; bases outside gene matches: 9. Per germline, CDR1 SGHRS and CDR2 YFSETQ. The CDR3 length is 15 residues. The CDR3 sequence is CASIQGYKSTDTQYF. The CDR3 DNA reads TGCGCCAGCATACAGGGGTACAAGTCCACAGATACGCAGTATTTT.

V gene TRBV5-6 combines with J gene TRBJ2-7; D is perhaps TRBD1 or TRBD2 (6 bases each). The CDR3 spans 14 residues. Trimming took off 3 bases at V and 2 bases at J, with 12 bases between the two ends. Germline assignment: CDR1 SGHDT and CDR2 YYEEEE. Written as DNA, the CDR3 is TGTGCCAGCAGCTCGAGAGGGGGGACCTACGAGCAGTACTTC. It translates to CASSSRGGTYEQYF.

The V gene is TRBV15, the J gene TRBJ2-3, with 11 positions matching TRBD2. From germline, CDR1 is LNHNV and CDR2 YYDKDF (reference sequence). The CDR3 runs 17 residues. Trimming at V came to 5 bases and at J to 0 bases, leaving 7 bases not matched to a gene. CDR3 protein: CATSRPRTSGSTDTQYF. CDR3 in DNA: TGTGCCACCAGCCGTCCACGGACTAGCGGGAGCACAGATACGCAGTATTTT.

As to this clone: This CDR3 is also generated by other DNA sequences in the sample. J is TRBJ2-5 and V is TRBV6-1, with 8 bases lining up with TRBD2. Germline loops: CDR1 MNHNS, CDR2 SASEGT. This CDR3 contains 13 residues. The CDR3, as DNA: TGTGCTAGCGGGAAAACTAGCTGGGAGACCCAGTACTTC. It yields the protein CASGKTSWETQYF.

This chain connects TRBV6-1 to TRBJ1-5; 7 nucleotides line up with TRBD1. The V segment lost 5 bases and the J segment 1 base; nucleotides outside the gene matches: 5. The length of the CDR3 is 15 residues. Germline V gene lookup returns CDR1 MNHNS and CDR2 SASEGT. The CDR3 sequence: CASSNQGGSNQPQHF. The CDR3 nucleotides are TGTGCCAGCAGTAATCAGGGGGGAAGCAATCAGCCCCAGCATTTT.

This rearrangement joins TRBV19 to TRBJ2-2, with TRBD1 matching over 9 bases. With V trimmed by 6 bases and J by 7 bases, 6 bases remained unmatched. CDR1 LNHDA and CDR2 SQIVND come from the germline V gene (reference sequence). This CDR3 spans 14 amino acids. The CDR3 DNA sequence: TGTGCCAGTAGCGGACAGGGGAGGGGCGGGGAGCTGTTTTTT. It specifies CASSGQGRGGELFF.

The chain has TRBV28 and TRBJ1-1; the D gene is possibly TRBD1 (6 bases). CDR1 and CDR2 (germline): MDHEN, SYDVKM. Between the trimmed V and J ends, which lost 4 bases and 10 bases, there was a span of 10 bases. The CDR3 loop spans 11 amino acids. The CDR3 DNA is TGTGCCAGCAGTTGGGACAAAGGAGCTTTCTTT. Protein: CASSWDKGAFF.

The V gene is TRBV28, the J gene TRBJ1-1, with a tentative D call TRBD1 (5 bases). Trimming shortened V by 5 bases and J by 3 bases, and 16 bases separated the two germline ends. The CDR3 contains 15 residues. Germline V gives CDR1 MDHEN, CDR2 SYDVKM. The CDR3 here is CASSLGGAEDTEAFF. The CDR3 DNA reads as TGTGCCAGCAGTCTAGGAGGGGCGGAGGACACTGAAGCTTTCTTT.

The chain combines TRBV5-1 with TRBJ1-2; no reliable D call. V lost 4 bases and J lost 2, with 12 bases in between. The germline V gene encodes CDR1 SGHRS and CDR2 YFSETQ. CDR3 length: 14 residues. The CDR3 sequence: CASSRRSDNYGYTF. DNA of the CDR3: TGCGCCAGCAGCCGGCGGTCAGACAACTATGGCTACACCTTC.

The V gene is TRBV28, the J gene TRBJ1-2; 12 bases match TRBD1. V trimming: 6 bases; J trimming: 8 bases; junction bases outside the gene matches: 10. Per the germline V gene, CDR1 is MDHEN and CDR2 is SYDVKM. CDR3 size: 15 residues. CDR3 sequence: CASRVTGQGAHGYTF. CDR3 in DNA: TGTGCCAGCAGAGTAACGGGACAGGGGGCGCACGGCTACACCTTC.

The V gene is TRBV7-2, the J gene TRBJ1-2, with unresolved D. In germline, CDR1 is SGHTA, CDR2 FQGNSA. CDR3 length: 15 residues. The V gene lost 0 bases and the J gene lost 8 bases, with 16 bases spanning the gap. This chain's CDR3 is CASSLAWRAGEGYTF. The CDR3 coding sequence is TGTGCCAGCAGCTTAGCCTGGAGAGCGGGTGAGGGCTACACCTTC.

The rearrangement uses TRBV7-2 and TRBJ1-4; D is unresolved. Between the trimmed V and J ends, which lost 2 bases and 8 bases, there was a span of 12 bases. The CDR3 consists of 14 residues. Germline CDR1 and CDR2: SGHTA and FQGNSA. Here the CDR3 DNA reads TGTGCCAGCAGCTTATTAACTAGGGAGGAAAAACTGTTTTTT. Amino acids: CASSLLTREEKLFF.

The rearrangement uses TRBV7-9 and TRBJ2-3; D not certain. Germline V gene lookup returns CDR1 SEHNR and CDR2 FQNEAQ (reference sequence). V dropped 2 bases and J dropped 3 bases, with 12 bases sitting between them. The CDR3 loop spans 15 amino acids. CDR3 nucleotides: TGTGCCAGCAGCTTACAAAGTTTGAGGACAGATACGCAGTATTTT. Its translation is CASSLQSLRTDTQYF.

The chain links TRBV7-6 to TRBJ1-4; maybe TRBD1 (6 bases). Germline V gene sequence: CDR1 SGHVS, CDR2 FNYEAQ. V gave up 4 bases and J gave up 7 bases, with 16 bases separating them. The CDR3 totals 15 residues. For the CDR3, the DNA is TGTGCCAGCAGCTCATACCAGGGGAAAGGTGAAAAACTGTTTTTT. Residues: CASSSYQGKGEKLFF.

This chain links TRBV9 with TRBJ2-3, with D perhaps given as TRBD1 or TRBD2 (5 bases each). V gave up 4 bases and J gave up 5 bases, with 14 bases separating them. The CDR3 covers 14 residues. The germline gives CDR1 SGDLS, CDR2 YYNGEE. The CDR3 here is CASSFGTTGDTQYF. CDR3 in DNA: TGTGCCAGCAGCTTTGGGACCACCGGAGATACGCAGTATTTT.

V is TRBV28 and J is TRBJ2-2; tentative D call: TRBD1 (5 bases). The CDR3 length is 15 residues. The V gene lost 6 bases and the J gene lost 1 base, with 12 bases spanning the gap. The germline CDR1 and CDR2 sequences are MDHEN and SYDVKM. This CDR3 reads CASRPPTGNTGELFF. The CDR3 DNA sequence: TGTGCCAGCAGACCCCCTACAGGGAACACCGGGGAGCTGTTTTTT. The variable domain in full, completed from reference TRBV28 and TRBJ2-2, reads DVKVTQSSRYLVKRTGEKVFLECVQDMDHENMFWYRQDPGLGLRLIYFSYDVKMKEKGDIPEGYSVSREKKERFSLILESASTNQTSMYLCASRPPTGNTGELFFGEGSRLTVL.

The rearrangement links TRBV7-6 to TRBJ2-7; D could derive from TRBD1 or TRBD2 (5 bases each). Trimming took 3 bases from V and 3 from J, leaving 12 bases between them. CDR1 and CDR2 (germline): SGHVS, FNYEAQ. The CDR3 is 14 amino acids. The CDR3 loop reads CASSLAGTNYEQYF. CDR3 nucleotides: TGTGCCAGCAGCTTGGCCGGGACGAACTACGAGCAGTACTTC.

V is TRBV6-6 and J is TRBJ1-5, with unresolved D. CDR3 length: 12 residues. Trimming took off 3 bases at V and 7 bases at J, with 7 bases between the two ends. CDR1 is MNHNY, CDR2 SVGAGI, per germline (reference sequence). CDR3 region: CASSYPPQPQHF. The CDR3 coding sequence is TGTGCCAGCAGTTATCCCCCCCAGCCCCAGCATTTT.

The chain couples TRBV28 to TRBJ1-2; no firm D call. Per the germline V gene, CDR1 is MDHEN and CDR2 is SYDVKM. Trimming cost V 6 bases and J 0 bases, with 5 bases left between them. The CDR3 has 12 amino acids. DNA for the CDR3: TGTGCCAGCAGGGACCCTAACTATGGCTACACCTTC. Encoded protein: CASRDPNYGYTF.

The chain is built from TRBV2 and TRBJ1-5; 8 nucleotides line up with TRBD1. Trimming took 6 bases from V and 7 from J; bases not matched to a gene: 8. The CDR3 has 14 amino acids. From germline, CDR1 is SNHLY and CDR2 FYNNEI. The CDR3 sequence is CASRQQGDGQPQHF. Written as DNA, the CDR3 is TGTGCCAGCAGGCAACAGGGGGACGGGCAGCCCCAGCATTTT.

The rearrangement links TRBV7-9 to TRBJ2-5, with TRBD2 matching 8 bases. J lost 5 bases, V lost 5 bases, and 13 bases had no gene match. The germline gives CDR1 SEHNR, CDR2 FQNEAQ (reference sequence). This CDR3 has 16 residues. The chain's CDR3 is CASSLLEREYLETQYF. The CDR3 nucleotides read TGTGCCAGCAGCCTCCTAGAGCGGGAGTATTTGGAGACCCAGTACTTC.